The clone carrying this T cell receptor beta chain was recorded only once. The sample belongs to a study of CD8+CD57+ T cells in acquired aplastic anemia. For the study at large: When averaged, DNA from sorted CD4+ and CD8+ cells came to approximately 3.2 ug.

The authors sequenced patients whose flow cytometry had shown CD8+CD57+ cell expansion. Profiles of TCR beta VDJ and CDR3 were generated from a genomic DNA template. MiXCR was run by TCRdb on the reads, yielding one entry per CDR3 protein. The data show about 180,000 distinct CDR3 sequences, with almost 50% seen just once and approximately 13% held by the top ten. This receptor was identified in a human donor with aplastic anemia. Sequencing was carried out using sorted CD4+, CD8+, or CD8+CD57+ T cells (not recorded which) from PBMCs.

The CDR3 bases are TGTGCCACCAGCAGTTACAGCAGGTTCGGGGAGACCCAGTACTTC. This encodes CATSSYSRFGETQYF. The rearrangement joins TRBV15 to TRBJ2-5; D is unresolved. Germline V gene data show CDR1 as LNHNV and CDR2 as YYDKDF (reference sequence). V shed 3 bases and J shed 5 bases, with 16 bases lying between them. CDR3 length equals 15 residues.